This is a list of T cell receptor beta chains from one sample in a study of CD8+ T cells in alopecia areata. Measured with immunoSEQ multiplex PCR; TCRdb has only the in-frame clones, and not every one. The repertoire holds about 140,000 clones, with 55% as singletons. The sequenced sample consisted of CD4+ T cells sorted from blood. The origin of the receptors is a human donor in good health. CDR3s include the opening cysteine and the closing phenylalanine or tryptophan. D genes are given only for firm matches. The size of a clone is reported for some rows only, either as once, few or many, or as a class for expanded clones.

D gene	V gene	CDR3 length	clone size	J gene	CDR3 DNA	CDR3 protein
.	TRBV5-1	14	.	TRBJ2-2	TGCGCCAGCAGCTTTGGGGTTAACACCGGGGAGCTGTTTTTT	CASSFGVNTGELFF
.	TRBV6-4	12	few	TRBJ2-1	TGTGCCAGCAGTGACCCCGTTGACGGGCAGTTCTTC	CASSDPVDGQFF
TRBD1	TRBV29-1	17	.	TRBJ2-2	TGCAGCGCCCGGGACAGGGCGTGGGGGAGCGGCACCGGGGAGCTGTTTTTT	CSARDRAWGSGTGELFF
.	TRBV9	16	.	TRBJ2-5	TGTGCCAGCAGCGTAGGAATCAGGGCTCGGGGAGAGACCCAGTACTTC	CASSVGIRARGETQYF
.	TRBV6-6	15	.	TRBJ1-1	TGTGCCAGCAGTTACCGTTCCTCAGAGAACACTGAAGCTTTCTTT	CASSYRSSENTEAFF
.	TRBV6-5	14	.	TRBJ2-3	TGTGCCAGCAGACTAGGGGTTGGGGCAGATACGCAGTATTTT	CASRLGVGADTQYF
.	TRBV5-4	14	few	TRBJ1-1	TGTGCCAGCAGCATCGGGACGGTGAACACTGAAGCTTTCTTT	CASSIGTVNTEAFF
.	TRBV13	16	.	TRBJ2-7	TGTGCCAGCAGCCCCTGGACGGTGGAGGCCACCTACGAGCAGTACTTC	CASSPWTVEATYEQYF
TRBD2	TRBV28	16	many	TRBJ2-7	TGTGCCAGCAGTTCCGCTCAGACTAGCTTCTCCTACGAGCAGTACTTC	CASSSAQTSFSYEQYF
TRBD2	TRBV27	17	.	TRBJ2-4	TGTGCCAGCAGTTTATGGGCTAGCGGGAGGGCCAAAAACATTCAGTACTTC	CASSLWASGRAKNIQYF
.	TRBV5-1	16	few	TRBJ1-1	TGCGCCAGCAGCTTGAACGGTGCAGGAGTGAACACTGAAGCTTTCTTT	CASSLNGAGVNTEAFF
.	TRBV27	13	.	TRBJ2-7	TGTGCCAGCAAACCCTCAGGGCCCTACGAGCAGTACTTC	CASKPSGPYEQYF
.	TRBV14	13	.	TRBJ2-5	TGTGCCAGCAGCTACGGGGCTCAAGAGACCCAGTACTTC	CASSYGAQETQYF
.	TRBV7-2	15	.	TRBJ1-2	TGTGCCAGCAGCTTAGCCGGAGATAGAACCTATGGCTACACCTTC	CASSLAGDRTYGYTF
.	TRBV6-5	13	once	TRBJ2-7	TGTGCCAGCAGTTACTCGATTCGGTACGAGCAGTACTTC	CASSYSIRYEQYF
.	TRBV15	14	.	TRBJ2-7	TGTGCCACCAGCAGACCCAACCCGGGGTCCCGGCAGTACTTC	CATSRPNPGSRQYF
.	TRBV28	10	.	TRBJ2-1	TGTGCCAGCAGCTACAATGAGCAGTTCTTC	CASSYNEQFF
.	TRBV2	15	.	TRBJ1-5	TGTGCCAGCAGTGAAGCGCTTCTCGGGGATCAGCCCCAGCATTTT	CASSEALLGDQPQHF
.	TRBV5-1	14	.	TRBJ2-2	TGCGCCAACAAAGTCGATCCGAACACCGGGGAGCTGTTTTTT	CANKVDPNTGELFF
.	TRBV5-1	14	few	TRBJ2-7	TGCGCCAGCAGCTTTGGGAGCCCAACCTACGAGCAGTACTTC	CASSFGSPTYEQYF
TRBD2	TRBV18	16	few	TRBJ2-3	TGTGCCAGCTCACCGGGTCTAGCGGGAGCAGGAGATACGCAGTATTTT	CASSPGLAGAGDTQYF
.	TRBV2	13	.	TRBJ1-1	TGTGCCGGATCACGGCAAGTGAACACTGAAGCTTTCTTT	CAGSRQVNTEAFF
TRBD2	TRBV11-2	14	once	TRBJ2-1	TGTGCCAGCAGCTTTGAGGGAGGGCCAGATGAGCAGTTCTTC	CASSFEGGPDEQFF
TRBD1	TRBV29-1	12	.	TRBJ2-5	TGCAGCGTTGGGACAGGGGTCGAGACCCAGTACTTC	CSVGTGVETQYF
.	TRBV5-1	14	once	TRBJ2-1	TGCGCCAGCAGCTTCCGACTACAATACAATGAGCAGTTCTTC	CASSFRLQYNEQFF
.	TRBV15	14	few	TRBJ2-5	TGTGCCACCAGCAGAGTAGGAAGATTGGAGACCCAGTACTTC	CATSRVGRLETQYF
TRBD2	TRBV2	15	.	TRBJ2-3	TGTGCCAGCAGTGGGACTAGCGGGGAGACAGATACGCAGTATTTT	CASSGTSGETDTQYF
TRBD2	TRBV4-1	19	.	TRBJ2-1	TGCGCCAGCAGCCAAGGTCCCGGGACTAGCGGGAGCTCCTACAATGAGCAGTTCTTC	CASSQGPGTSGSSYNEQFF
.	TRBV15	16	.	TRBJ2-1	TGTGCCACCAGCAGAGATTTGCGGGATTTCTACAATGAGCAGTTCTTC	CATSRDLRDFYNEQFF
.	TRBV20-1	11	once	TRBJ2-3	TGCAGTGCTAGAGTCGGAGATACGCAGTATTTT	CSARVGDTQYF
.	TRBV5-6	12	few	TRBJ1-5	TGTGCCAGCAGTTATGTAAATCAGCCCCAGCATTTT	CASSYVNQPQHF
TRBD2	TRBV29-1	14	.	TRBJ2-1	TGCAGCGTCAACAGACTAGCGGGGTACAATGAGCAGTTCTTC	CSVNRLAGYNEQFF
.	TRBV29-1	11	few	TRBJ2-2	TGCAGCGGCTTAATGGCCGGGGAGCTGTTTTTT	CSGLMAGELFF
TRBD1	TRBV6-1	15	many	TRBJ1-5	TGTGCCAGCAGTGGGAATAACAGGGGGAATCAGCCCCAGCATTTT	CASSGNNRGNQPQHF
.	TRBV15	21	.	TRBJ2-1	TGTGCCACCAGCAGAGAAACGGCGGTACTACCCCCTACAGAATCCTACAATGAGCAGTTCTTC	CATSRETAVLPPTESYNEQFF
.	TRBV5-1	14	.	TRBJ2-4	TGCGCCAGCAGCCGAAATTCTGCAGAAAACATTCAGTACTTC	CASSRNSAENIQYF
.	TRBV5-6	14	.	TRBJ2-7	TGTGCCAGCACCTGGGGGTTCGGGGGTCTCGAGCAGTACTTC	CASTWGFGGLEQYF
TRBD2	TRBV29-1	15	few	TRBJ2-2	TGCAGCGTTCGACTAGCGGGAGAGCACACCGGGGAGCTGTTTTTT	CSVRLAGEHTGELFF
TRBD2	TRBV5-1	14	.	TRBJ2-5	TGCGCCAGCAGCTTGGAAACTAGCGGAGAGACCCAGTACTTC	CASSLETSGETQYF
.	TRBV6-6	13	.	TRBJ1-5	TGTGCCAGCAGTAATACAGGGAATCAGCCCCAGCATTTT	CASSNTGNQPQHF
.	TRBV10-3	14	.	TRBJ1-5	TGTGCCATCAGTGCGACAGACAGCAATCAGCCCCAGCATTTT	CAISATDSNQPQHF
TRBD1	TRBV6-1	15	.	TRBJ1-2	TGTGCCAGCAGTGAAGACAGGGGCCGTAACTATGGCTACACCTTC	CASSEDRGRNYGYTF
TRBD2	TRBV30	14	.	TRBJ2-3	TGTGCCTGGGGACTAGCGCTTAGCACAGATACGCAGTATTTT	CAWGLALSTDTQYF
.	TRBV25-1	14	.	TRBJ2-3	TGTGCCAGCAGTGGTGCCAGGGGAGCAGATACGCAGTATTTT	CASSGARGADTQYF
.	TRBV9	14	.	TRBJ1-2	TGTGCCAGCAGCCCTCTAGAGGCGGCCTATGGCTACACCTTC	CASSPLEAAYGYTF
.	TRBV5-1	14	.	TRBJ1-2	TGCGCCAGCAGGGGTTGGAGTCCCGAATATGGCTACACCTTC	CASRGWSPEYGYTF
TRBD2	TRBV5-1	17	.	TRBJ2-1	TGCGCCAGCAGCTCCGGGACTAGCGGGAGGATCAGCGATGAGCAGTTCTTC	CASSSGTSGRISDEQFF
.	TRBV29-1	11	.	TRBJ2-7	TGCAGCGTTGGCGGACCCTACGAGCAGTACTTC	CSVGGPYEQYF
.	TRBV5-6	16	.	TRBJ2-1	TGTGCCAGCAGCTTGGCTGGGACGGACTCCTACAATGAGCAGTTCTTC	CASSLAGTDSYNEQFF
TRBD2	TRBV19	16	.	TRBJ2-2	TGTGCCAGTAGTCCGGGCGGCTCGGGGAGGGCCGGGGAGCTGTTTTTT	CASSPGGSGRAGELFF
.	TRBV5-1	15	.	TRBJ2-3	TGCGCCAGCAGCCCCACCCTACAGGGCACAGATACGCAGTATTTT	CASSPTLQGTDTQYF
TRBD1	TRBV5-1	15	few	TRBJ1-1	TGCGCCAGCAGCCTATACGGACAGGGAAGAACTGAAGCTTTCTTT	CASSLYGQGRTEAFF
.	TRBV28	13	.	TRBJ2-7	TGTGCCAGCAGGGGTACTGCGCCCTACGAGCAGTACTTC	CASRGTAPYEQYF
.	TRBV2	18	.	TRBJ1-3	TGTGCCAGCAGTGAAACGGCGTCAGGGCCGAGCTCTGGAAACACCATATATTTT	CASSETASGPSSGNTIYF
TRBD2	TRBV30	15	.	TRBJ2-3	TGTGCCGGGGGGGGTCTAGCCCCTAGCACAGATACGCAGTATTTT	CAGGGLAPSTDTQYF
.	TRBV5-1	14	.	TRBJ2-2	TGCGCCAGCAGAGAGGCAACTAACACCGGGGAGCTGTTTTTT	CASREATNTGELFF
TRBD1	TRBV9	14	.	TRBJ2-1	TGTGCCAGCAGGGCAGTGGACAGGGGGCAGGAGCAGTTCTTC	CASRAVDRGQEQFF
TRBD2	TRBV18	15	few	TRBJ2-1	TGTGCCAGCTCACCTTCTAGCGGGGGAAAGAATGAGCAGTTCTTC	CASSPSSGGKNEQFF